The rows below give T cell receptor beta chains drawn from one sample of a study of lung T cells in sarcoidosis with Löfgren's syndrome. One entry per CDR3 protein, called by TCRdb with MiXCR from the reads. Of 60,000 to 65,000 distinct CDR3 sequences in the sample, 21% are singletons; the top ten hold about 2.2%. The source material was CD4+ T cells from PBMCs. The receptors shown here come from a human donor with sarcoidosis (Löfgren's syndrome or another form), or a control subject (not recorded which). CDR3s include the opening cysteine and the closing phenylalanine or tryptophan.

CDR3aa: CASSIVQDTEAFF
v_gene: TRBV18
j_gene: TRBJ1-1

CDR3aa: CASSLNTWRSTDTQYF
v_gene: TRBV28
j_gene: TRBJ2-3

CDR3aa: CASSRDRNYGYTF
v_gene: TRBV7-2
j_gene: TRBJ1-2

CDR3aa: CSARGLAGGVAKNIQYF
v_gene: TRBV20-1
j_gene: TRBJ2-4

CDR3aa: CTTRGASYEQYF
v_gene: TRBV11-3
j_gene: TRBJ2-7

CDR3aa: CASRHRPASYNEQFF
v_gene: TRBV6-1
j_gene: TRBJ2-1

CDR3aa: CASSLQTVVNTEAFF
v_gene: TRBV7-3
j_gene: TRBJ1-1

CDR3aa: CASSLAAGGGEQFF
v_gene: TRBV7-9
j_gene: TRBJ2-1

CDR3aa: CASSAPNTDTQYF
v_gene: TRBV7-2
j_gene: TRBJ2-3

CDR3aa: CASSEAGETQYF
v_gene: TRBV6-1
j_gene: TRBJ2-5

CDR3aa: CASSLNADTEAFF
v_gene: TRBV7-6
j_gene: TRBJ1-1

CDR3aa: CASSLEGRERETQYF
v_gene: TRBV11-2
j_gene: TRBJ2-5

CDR3aa: CASSEKYYEQYF
v_gene: TRBV6-1
j_gene: TRBJ2-7

CDR3aa: CASSLASGTGSGELFF
v_gene: TRBV28
j_gene: TRBJ2-2

CDR3aa: CASSLRGWDYEETQYF
v_gene: TRBV27
j_gene: TRBJ2-5

CDR3aa: CASTPSPGQGHTEAFF
v_gene: TRBV3-1
j_gene: TRBJ1-1

CDR3aa: CSARDWATNQPQHF
v_gene: TRBV20-1
j_gene: TRBJ1-5